This T cell receptor beta chain was obtained from a study of memory CD4+ T cells and cytomegalovirus serostatus. Points from the study as a whole: Of under 200 reported CMV TCRbeta sequences, 60 to 85 were found in memory CD4+ repertoires.

Turning to this clone: Its specificity is unknown.

V trimming: 3 bases; J trimming: 0 bases; junction bases outside the gene matches: 2. Per germline, CDR1 MDHEN and CDR2 SYDVKM. The CDR3 runs 15 residues. The sort gate was single viable CD3+CD4+CD8-CD45RO+ cells for memory CD4+ T cells. In the original workflow: After removing out-of-frame reads, around 2,000,000 distinct TCRbeta sequences remained. The repertoire was sequenced with immunoSEQ multiplex PCR; TCRdb's copy has only in-frame clones and lacks some. The V and J calls and clone size were taken over from that table, and D and trimming were inferred from the DNA. The repertoire holds roughly 45,000 clones, with 65% to 80% as singletons.

The sequence derives from an adult in good health and CMV-seronegative. The V call is TRBV28, the J call TRBJ1-1; 9 nucleotides line up with TRBD1. Sequencing was done on a sample of memory CD4+ T cells from blood. As DNA, the CDR3 is TGTGCCAGCAGTTTGGGGACAGGGATGAACACTGAAGCTTTCTTT. Its translation is CASSLGTGMNTEAFF.